This TCR beta chain was recorded in a study of cytomegalovirus exposure and HLA in healthy donors. A word on this clone: Its specificity is not known.

General study points: Rarity marked most TCR sequences, yet some public TCRs occurred in many donors. Reports described diagnosis of cytomegalovirus status by the classifier as highly specific and sensitive.

This CDR3 is 15 amino acids long. The V gene's germline CDR1 is SGHKS and CDR2 YYEKEE (reference sequence). Trimming pared 2 bases from V and 0 bases from J, leaving 9 bases between. Method: immunoSEQ multiplex PCR; TCRdb's copy keeps in-frame clones and lacks some. Of about 120,000 clones in the sample, 70% to 90% were seen once. This TCR was recovered from a woman aged 18-29 years in good health and CMV-seropositive. The rearrangement uses TRBV5-5 and TRBJ1-3; D gene uncertain. The source material was PBMCs. CDR3: CASSFGGSSGNTIYF. In DNA, the CDR3 is TGTGCCAGCAGCTTTGGCGGGAGCTCTGGAAACACCATATATTTT.